This TCR beta chain was identified during a study of cytomegalovirus exposure and HLA in healthy donors. Notes on the study in general: Later analysis identified over 15,000 TCR beta sequences associated with HLA alleles, using a false discovery rate threshold of 0.05.

PCR employed 60 Vbeta and 13 Jbeta primers. This table comes from immunoSEQ multiplex PCR, and its TCRdb copy is limited to in-frame clones, with some not included. This sample carries 150,000 to 200,000 clones, 81% of them seen once, and the ten largest clones take around 3.5%. Trimming cost V 7 bases and J 0 bases, with 12 bases left between them. Germline CDR1 MNHNS, CDR2 SASEGT. CDR3 length equals 14 residues. As concerns this clone: What it recognizes is unknown.

The chain employs TRBV6-1 and TRBJ1-1; maybe TRBD1 (5 bases). This sequence was found in a man aged 35 to 55 in good health and CMV-seropositive. Sequenced material: PBMCs. This CDR3 reads CASNLRGMNTEAFF. CDR3 coding DNA: TGTGCCAGCAATCTTAGGGGAATGAACACTGAAGCTTTCTTT.